This T cell receptor beta chain was retrieved from a study of blood T cell repertoires in COVID-19. The wider study: Acute-phase and convalescent COVID-19 samples originated in the United States, Italy and Spain. Sources were T cells, B-cell-depleted T cells, or PBMCs; the material itself was cDNA or gDNA.

Original processing notes: Reference gene primer amplification gave nucleated cell count estimates. Sequenced by immunoSEQ multiplex PCR; TCRdb stores in-frame clones only, minus some. V and J calls plus clone size are reproduced from that table; the DNA served to infer D and trimming. The sample contains more than 250,000 clones, roughly 84% of which appear only once. The CDR3 is made up of 14 amino acids. Germline CDR1 reads SEHNR; CDR2 reads FQNEAQ (reference sequence). The ends lost 5 bases at V and 7 bases at J; junction bases unmatched: 10. This chain uses TRBV7-9 with TRBJ1-1, with TRBD1 identical over 7 bases. The clonotype was recovered from a man aged 50 to 59 with active or convalescent COVID-19. The material sequenced was peripheral blood. CDR3 protein: CASSPIGQVVEAFF. CDR3 in DNA: TGTGCCAGCAGCCCAATCGGACAGGTGGTTGAAGCTTTCTTT.